This T cell receptor beta chain is from a study of blood T cell repertoires in COVID-19. About the study: Whether acute or convalescent, the COVID-19 samples came from the United States, Italy and Spain.

The V and J ends lost 0 bases and 0 bases respectively, with 18 bases between them. Germline-derived CDR1 and CDR2 are SGHRS and YFSETQ. The CDR3 has 18 amino acids. Libraries were prepared by immunoSEQ multiplex PCR; TCRdb keeps only in-frame clonotypes and omits some of them. The table has roughly 180,000 clones, over 75% seen once; the top ten hold approximately 7%. The sample holds one count of this clone. The clonotype comes from a man aged 80 or over with COVID-19, enrolled during active disease. Sequencing was carried out using peripheral blood. This chain uses TRBV5-1 with TRBJ1-1, with D perhaps TRBD1 (6 bases). The CDR3 region is CASSLGRGGRLMNTEAFF. The CDR3 nucleotides read TGCGCCAGCAGCTTGGGGCGGGGGGGCCGTCTTATGAACACTGAAGCTTTCTTT.